The entry below describes one T cell receptor beta chain. The data were obtained in a study of T cell clonotyping in hematopoietic cell transplantation. Assay: immunoSEQ multiplex PCR; the TCRdb copy retains only in-frame clones and omits some. The sample has 15,000 to 20,000 clones, over 75% seen once; the top ten hold roughly 4.2%. Looked up from germline, CDR1 is MNHEY and CDR2 is SVGAGI. V was pared by 4 bases and J by 5 bases, with 14 bases between. The CDR3 covers 14 residues. Recipients were bled about 28 days pretransplant and at posttransplant days 30, 100, 180. The sequence derives from a male patient between 55 and 70 years old who had an allogeneic stem cell transplant from a related donor, so the T cells may come from the graft donor. Some clones in this sample may be carry-over from other donors' samples. The sample in question was PBMCs, obtained 100 days after allogeneic stem cell transplant. The V and J genes are TRBV6-5 and TRBJ1-2, with D hard to call. CDR3: CASSLGIGTYGYTF. CDR3 nucleotides: TGTGCCAGCAGTTTGGGCATTGGAACTTATGGCTACACCTTC.